This TCR beta chain was identified during a study of ipilimumab plus nivolumab after autologous stem cell transplantation (dated by TCRdb to the early 2020s). In terms of the full investigation: Trial patients received a median of about 5 ipilimumab doses and about 8 nivolumab doses. The myeloma cohort included high-risk transplant-naive patients and patients relapsing within 3 years of a first autologous transplant. Patients undergoing autologous transplant for high-risk diffuse large B cell lymphoma, mature T cell lymphoma, or multiple myeloma were enrolled in the trial. The intent-to-treat population of the trial was made up of 30 to 35 patients. Summary of the overall study and its limitations: The authors concluded that, as post-transplant consolidation, combined checkpoint inhibition appeared tolerable. According to the authors, a biologic rationale for studying the approach further came from T cell receptor repertoire, regulatory T cell phenotype and gut microbiota profiles.

Libraries were built with the immunoSEQ multiplex PCR assay. The immuneACCESS repertoire file appears here via TCRdb, limited to in-frame rearrangements. These files lack a portion of the clones; in checked studies, under half of the deficit traces to unresolved V genes, and the cause of the others is not known. This sample lists about 9,800 clones; approximately 70% were detected once. The top ten constitute about a fifth of the sample. The trim is 0 bases for V and 1 base for J, with a gap of 7 bases between the germline ends. CDR3 length: 15 amino acids, cysteine to phenylalanine. The CDR3 DNA has 45 bases and is translated from base 1. Taken from the germline V gene, the CDR1 and CDR2 loops are SGHRS and YFSETQ. A remark on this clone: Its binding antigen is unknown. Base qualities are not recorded, but no much larger clone differs from it by a single base.

Ipilimumab was given at 1 mg/kg intravenously on day 1 of selected weeks, and checkpoint therapy started 14 to 28 days after autologous transplant. Nivolumab was administered at 3 mg/kg intravenously on day 1 of weeks 1, 4, 7, 10, and every two weeks through week 26. This Phase Ib clinical trial tested ipilimumab plus nivolumab, a combined checkpoint inhibition, as consolidation after autologous stem cell transplantation. The chain employs TRBV5-1 and TRBJ2-2, with no reliable assignment of the D segment. Sequenced here: PBMCs, sampled in a trial of ipilimumab plus nivolumab as post-transplant consolidation. This receptor was obtained from a female donor with multiple myeloma. The DNA sequence reads TGCGCCAGCAGCTTGGCTGCAGGGAACACCGGGGAGCTGTTTTTT. It translates as CASSLAAGNTGELFF.